This record looks at one T cell receptor (beta chain) sequence and its context. What it recognizes is unknown. The data stem from a study of T cells in localized non-small cell lung cancer. Study results and caveats: Density of T cells in blood, when higher, went with longer overall survival. Appearances in adjacent lung were noted for a median around 55 of the top 100 tumor clones. In uninvolved adjacent lung, T cell clonality reached its highest value, exceeding tumor. Heterogeneity within the tumor remains possible, as just one region underwent sequencing.

Clones were sequenced by immunoSEQ multiplex PCR, and TCRdb holds only the in-frame ones, with some missing. The table lists 17,000 or so clones, about four fifths of them singletons, with about 35% in the top ten. Germline loops: CDR1 GTSNPN, CDR2 SVGIG (reference sequence). The germline V and J ends were trimmed by 4 bases and 0 bases, with 15 bases remaining between them. The CDR3 runs to 15 residues. The genes are TRBV30 and TRBJ1-2; D gene uncertain. Sequences were derived from peripheral blood, sampled before any cancer treatment. This sequence originates from a male donor aged 60 or over with stage III lung adenocarcinoma. CDR3 sequence: CAWTLGPGANYGYTF. CDR3 in DNA: TGTGCCTGGACCTTGGGCCCAGGCGCTAACTATGGCTACACCTTC.